The next 3 T cell receptor beta chains were all read from a single sample in a study of patients and donors after allogeneic stem cell transplantation (dated by TCRdb to 2018 to 2021). The library was generated by RT-PCR. The sequencer listed for this sample is NextSeq 550. TCRdb cleaned the public reads at Q25 with fastp, built clones with MiXCR and kept in-frame beta chains. Rows are combined by CDR3 protein, so each entry shows the most common genes and DNA. The sample table records 90,000 to 130,000 distinct CDR3 sequences; around 35% of these occur just once. The top ten clonotypes cover approximately 30% of the sample. The sample taken for sequencing was blood, either unsorted or a sorted T cell fraction (not recorded which). These TCRs come from a human donor who was either an allogeneic HSCT recipient or a stem cell or donor lymphocyte infusion donor (not recorded which). It is not recorded whose cells these are; they may come from a transplant donor.

The V gene is TRBV7-9, the J gene TRBJ1-6; D uncertain. V was cut by 1 base and J by 9 bases, with 13 bases left in between. Germline V gene lookup returns CDR1 SEHNR and CDR2 FQNEAQ (reference sequence). The CDR3 contains 15 residues. CDR3 protein: CASSLGAGMVSPLHF. Here the CDR3 DNA reads TGTGCCAGCAGCTTAGGGGCGGGGATGGTTTCACCCCTCCACTTT. Combining the CDR3 with reference TRBV7-9 and TRBJ1-6 gives the whole variable domain DTGVSQNPRHKITKRGQNVTFRCDPISEHNRLYWYRQTLGQGPEFLTYFQNEAQLEKSRLLSDRFSAERPKGSFSTLEIQRTEQGDSAMYLCASSLGAGMVSPLHFGNGTRLTVT.

This clonotype came up once. The chain couples TRBV18 to TRBJ2-7, with D perhaps TRBD2 (6 bases). CDR3 length: 15 amino acids. With 3 bases removed from V and 6 bases from J, the gap between germline ends came to 18 bases. Germline CDR1 and CDR2: KGHSH and LQKENI. CDR3 bases: TGTGCCAGCTCACCCTACGGGGGAGCGGGCCTCGAGCAGTACTTC. Protein product: CASSPYGGAGLEQYF.

The chain carries TRBV15 and TRBJ2-1, with 7 nucleotides matching TRBD2. V trimming: 4 bases; J trimming: 0 bases; junction bases outside the gene matches: 3. Germline CDR1 LNHNV, CDR2 YYDKDF (reference sequence). The CDR3 loop spans 15 amino acids. CDR3 protein: CATSKSGNSYNEQFF. The CDR3 DNA is TGTGCCACCAGCAAGAGCGGGAACTCCTACAATGAGCAGTTCTTC.